These 6 T cell receptor beta chains originate from one sample sequenced in a study of CD8 T cells in Susac syndrome. Random hexamers served to reverse transcribe roughly 0.45 to 1 ug RNA. MiXCR was run by TCRdb on the immunoSEQ multiplex PCR reads, yielding one entry per CDR3 protein. This sample has some 70,000 distinct CDR3 sequences, with about 94% found just once. The sample consisted of CD8+ T cells from PBMCs. Receptors originate from a human donor with multiple sclerosis.

The chain combines TRBV28 with TRBJ1-1; 7 nucleotides match TRBD1. Trimming removed 4 bases from V and 3 bases from J; junction bases left unmatched: 5. Per germline, CDR1 MDHEN and CDR2 SYDVKM. The CDR3 is made up of 14 amino acids. CDR3 amino acids: CASSYETGYTEAFF. CDR3 nucleotides: TGTGCCAGCAGTTATGAGACAGGGTACACTGAAGCTTTCTTT.

The CDR3 spells CASSYSSGAGYTF. CDR3 in DNA: TGTGCCAGCAGTTACTCTTCAGGGGCCGGCTACACCTTC. The chain has TRBV6-5 and TRBJ1-2; D is perhaps TRBD1 (6 bases). V gave up 0 bases and J gave up 8 bases, with 10 bases separating them. The CDR3 sequence is 13 residues long. CDR1 and CDR2 from the germline V gene are MNHEY and SVGAGI.

This sequence joins TRBV27 and TRBJ1-2; 7 bases map to TRBD1. Germline lookup yields CDR1 MNHEY and CDR2 SMNVEV (reference sequence). CDR3 length: 13 residues. The ends lost 8 bases at V and 3 bases at J; junction bases unmatched: 6. CDR3: CASSQGGYYGYTF. The CDR3 DNA reads TGTGCCAGCTCCCAGGGGGGCTACTATGGCTACACCTTC.

This clonotype was counted only a few times. The rearrangement joins TRBV29-1 to TRBJ2-2, with D perhaps matching TRBD1 (6 bases). Trimming removed 7 bases at V and 3 bases at J, with 15 bases between. The length of the CDR3 is 14 residues. CDR1 and CDR2 from the germline V gene are SQVTM and ANQGSEA. CDR3 coding DNA: TGCAGCGGAACACAGGGCTCGTACACCGGGGAGCTGTTTTTT. Its protein is CSGTQGSYTGELFF.

The chain has TRBV25-1 and TRBJ2-7, with D perhaps being TRBD1 or TRBD2 (6 bases each). CDR1 is MGHDK, CDR2 SYGVNS, per germline. This CDR3 has 15 residues. V was cut by 2 bases and J by 3 bases, with 14 bases left in between. The CDR3 here is CASSELGGDLYEQYF. For the CDR3, the DNA is TGTGCCAGCAGTGAACTGGGGGGCGATCTCTACGAGCAGTACTTC.

V and J are TRBV7-9 and TRBJ2-3; 11 positions agree with TRBD2. Germline V CDR1 and CDR2: SEHNR, FQNEAQ (reference sequence). The CDR3 totals 15 residues. The junction had 2 bases not matched to a gene; V was cut back by 1 base and J by 5 bases. The DNA of the CDR3 is TGTGCCAGCAGCTTAGAGACTAGCGGGAAAGATACGCAGTATTTT. This sequence encodes CASSLETSGKDTQYF.